The clone carrying this T cell receptor beta chain turned up a few times. Its specificity is not known. The sample is drawn from a study of T cell repertoires in cytomegalovirus infection. Study summary: Epitope selection comprised recently identified HLA-C-restricted CMV epitopes and well-studied HLA-B-restricted CMV epitopes. Evidence of both CMV infection and a matching HLA type came from public TCR beta signatures.

General study results and limits: Across the ex vivo response, the dominant clonotypes were HLA-C-restricted CMV-specific TCR beta clonotypes.

Germline CDR1 reads SEHNR; CDR2 reads FQNEAQ (reference sequence). The ends lost 4 bases at V and 5 bases at J; junction bases unmatched: 6. This CDR3 contains 14 residues. TCRdb re-derived calls from the reads in MiXCR, one entry per CDR3 protein. The data show 400,000 to 600,000 distinct CDR3 sequences, approximately 40% seen once. This specimen consisted of cultured PBMCs, obtained from culture after CMV antigen stimulation. This TCR derives from a human donor in good health (CMV status not recorded). Some clones in this sample may be carry-over from other donors' samples. This sequence joins TRBV7-9 and TRBJ1-1; 8 bases are a match to TRBD1. CDR3 sequence (DNA): TGTGCCAGCAGCTATGGACAGGGTGAGACTGAAGCTTTCTTT. The encoded protein is CASSYGQGETEAFF. Variable domain in full (rest from reference TRBV7-9 and TRBJ1-1): DTGVSQNPRHKITKRGQNVTFRCDPISEHNRLYWYRQTLGQGPEFLTYFQNEAQLEKSRLLSDRFSAERPKGSFSTLEIQRTEQGDSAMYLCASSYGQGETEAFFGQGTRLTVV.